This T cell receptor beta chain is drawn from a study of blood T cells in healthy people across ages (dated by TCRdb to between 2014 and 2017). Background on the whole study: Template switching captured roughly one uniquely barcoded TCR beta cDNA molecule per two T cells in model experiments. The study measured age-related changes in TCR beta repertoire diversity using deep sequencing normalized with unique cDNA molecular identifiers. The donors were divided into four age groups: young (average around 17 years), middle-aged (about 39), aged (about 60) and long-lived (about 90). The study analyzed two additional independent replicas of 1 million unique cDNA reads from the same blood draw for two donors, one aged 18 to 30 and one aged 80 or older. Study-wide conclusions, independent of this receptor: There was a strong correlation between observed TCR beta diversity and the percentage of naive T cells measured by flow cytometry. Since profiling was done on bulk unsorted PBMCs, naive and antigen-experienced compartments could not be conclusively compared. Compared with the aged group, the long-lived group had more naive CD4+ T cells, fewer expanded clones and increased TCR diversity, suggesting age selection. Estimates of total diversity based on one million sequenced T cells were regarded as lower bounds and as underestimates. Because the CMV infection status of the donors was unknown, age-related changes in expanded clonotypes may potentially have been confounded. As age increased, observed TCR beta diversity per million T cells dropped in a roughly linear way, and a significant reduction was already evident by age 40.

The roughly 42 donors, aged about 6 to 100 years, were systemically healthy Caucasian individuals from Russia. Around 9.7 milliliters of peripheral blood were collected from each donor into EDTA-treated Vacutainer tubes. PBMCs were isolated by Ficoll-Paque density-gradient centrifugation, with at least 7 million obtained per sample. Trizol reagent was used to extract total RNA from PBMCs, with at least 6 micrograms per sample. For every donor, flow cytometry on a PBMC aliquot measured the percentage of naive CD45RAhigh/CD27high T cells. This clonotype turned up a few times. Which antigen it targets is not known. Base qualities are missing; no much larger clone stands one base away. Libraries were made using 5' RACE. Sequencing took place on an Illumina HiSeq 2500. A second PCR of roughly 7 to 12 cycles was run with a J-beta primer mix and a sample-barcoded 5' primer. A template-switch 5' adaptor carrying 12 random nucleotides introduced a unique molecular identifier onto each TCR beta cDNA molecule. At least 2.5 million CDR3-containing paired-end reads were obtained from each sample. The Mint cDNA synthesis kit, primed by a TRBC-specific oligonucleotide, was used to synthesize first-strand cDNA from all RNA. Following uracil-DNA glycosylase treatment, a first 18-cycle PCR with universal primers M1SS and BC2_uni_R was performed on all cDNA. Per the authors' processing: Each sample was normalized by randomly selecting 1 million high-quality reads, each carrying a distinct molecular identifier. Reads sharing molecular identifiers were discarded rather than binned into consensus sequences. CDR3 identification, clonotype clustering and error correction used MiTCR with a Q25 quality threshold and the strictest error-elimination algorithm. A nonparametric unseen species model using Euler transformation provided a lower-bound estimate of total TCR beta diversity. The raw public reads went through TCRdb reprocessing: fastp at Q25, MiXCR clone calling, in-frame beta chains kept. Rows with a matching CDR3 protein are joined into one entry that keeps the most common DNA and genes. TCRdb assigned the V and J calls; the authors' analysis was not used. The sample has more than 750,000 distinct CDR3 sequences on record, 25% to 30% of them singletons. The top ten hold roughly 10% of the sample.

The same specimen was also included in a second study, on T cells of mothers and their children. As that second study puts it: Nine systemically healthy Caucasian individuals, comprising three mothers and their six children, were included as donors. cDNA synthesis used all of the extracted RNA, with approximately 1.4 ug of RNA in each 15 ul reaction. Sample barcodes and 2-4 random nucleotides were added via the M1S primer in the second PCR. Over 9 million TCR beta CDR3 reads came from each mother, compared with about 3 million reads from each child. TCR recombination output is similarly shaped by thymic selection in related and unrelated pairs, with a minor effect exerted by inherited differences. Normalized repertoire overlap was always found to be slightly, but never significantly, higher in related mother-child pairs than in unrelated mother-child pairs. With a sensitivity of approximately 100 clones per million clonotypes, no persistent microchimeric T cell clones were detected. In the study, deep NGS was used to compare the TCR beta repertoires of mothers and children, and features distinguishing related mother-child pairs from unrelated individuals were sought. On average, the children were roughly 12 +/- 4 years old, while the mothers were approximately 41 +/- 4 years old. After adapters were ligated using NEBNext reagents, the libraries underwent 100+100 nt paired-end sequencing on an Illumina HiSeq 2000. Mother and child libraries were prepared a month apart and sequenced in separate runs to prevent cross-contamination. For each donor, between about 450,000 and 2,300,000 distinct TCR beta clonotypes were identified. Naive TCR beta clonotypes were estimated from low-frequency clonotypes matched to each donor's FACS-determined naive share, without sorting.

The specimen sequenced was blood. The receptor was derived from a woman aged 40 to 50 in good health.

The CDR3 here reads CASSLAMGGTEAFF. In nucleotides, the sequence is TGTGCCAGCAGCTTAGCCATGGGAGGGACTGAAGCTTTCTTT. The chain was built from TRBV7-2 and TRBJ1-1, with the D gene not confidently named. The CDR3 runs 14 residues from the cysteine to the phenylalanine. Only the CDR3 portion is preserved as DNA: 42 bases, with reading frame beginning at the first base. Per the germline V gene, SGHTA is the CDR1 and FQGNSA is the CDR2. V is pared back by 0 bases and J by 5 bases, with 10 bases lying between the germline termini.